A selection of T cell receptor beta chains follows, all from one sample in a study of Graves' ophthalmopathy and Graves' hyperthyroidism. TCRdb reprocessed the multiplex PCR reads with MiXCR, giving one entry per CDR3 protein. The sample has about 48,000 distinct CDR3 sequences; 50% are singletons. Sequencing input: peripheral blood. The source of these receptors is an adult man with Graves' ophthalmopathy. CDR3s include the opening cysteine and the closing phenylalanine or tryptophan. A D gene is named only where the DNA matches it firmly. Some rows mark clone size as missing; the rest say once, few, many or name a class of expanded clone.

CDR3 DNA | CDR3 protein | clone size | D gene | J gene | V gene
TGTGCCATCAGTGAGTCGCGACTAGCGGGAGTTAACTCCTACAATGAGCAGTTCTTC | CAISESRLAGVNSYNEQFF | once | TRBD2 | TRBJ2-1 | TRBV10-3
TGTGCTAGTGGTTTGGTAGACGGACAGCCCCAATACTTC | CASGLVDGQPQYF | many | NA | TRBJ2-5 | TRBV12-5
TGTGCCAGCACCTCAGGAGGGAGCTATGGCTACACCTTC | CASTSGGSYGYTF | many | NA | TRBJ1-2 | TRBV12-3/TRBV12-4
TGTGCCAGCAGCGTAGCCCTCTCTGGGGCCAACGTCCTGACTTTC | CASSVALSGANVLTF | NA | NA | TRBJ2-6 | TRBV9
TGTGCCAGCGCCCGAGGGGAGTATAATTCACCCCTCCACTTT | CASARGEYNSPLHF | NA | NA | TRBJ1-6 | TRBV9
TGCGCCAGCAGTGAGTCGACTCGGGGGGGGCAAGAGACCCAGTACTTC | CASSESTRGGQETQYF | many | TRBD2 | TRBJ2-5 | TRBV10-2
TGTGCCAGCAGCCCCCTTACTAGCGGGGGGAACACTGAAGCTTTCTTT | CASSPLTSGGNTEAFF | NA | NA | TRBJ1-1 | TRBV12-3/TRBV12-4
TGTGCCAGCAGCCTTAAGACAGGGGCTGGGGCCAACGTCCTGACTTTC | CASSLKTGAGANVLTF | once | TRBD1 | TRBJ2-6 | TRBV7-8
TGTGCCAGTAGTATCTCCGGGACAGGGAGCTGCGGGCAGTACTTC | CASSISGTGSCGQYF | NA | TRBD1 | TRBJ2-7 | TRBV19
TGCAGTGCCGGGACAGGGGACAACGAGCAGTACTTC | CSAGTGDNEQYF | NA | TRBD1 | TRBJ2-7 | TRBV20-1
TGTGCCATCAGTGACGGGACAGGCCAAGAGACCCAGTACTTC | CAISDGTGQETQYF | NA | TRBD1 | TRBJ2-5 | TRBV6-4
TGTGCCAGTAGTTGGACTAGCGCAACCTACGAGCAGTACTTC | CASSWTSATYEQYF | NA | TRBD2 | TRBJ2-7 | TRBV19
TGTGCCAGCAGCTTGGACGGGGGAACAGATACGCAGTATTTT | CASSLDGGTDTQYF | NA | NA | TRBJ2-3 | TRBV7-3
TGTGCCACCAGTGATTACAACAGGGAAAATGAGCAGTTCTTC | CATSDYNRENEQFF | NA | NA | TRBJ2-1 | TRBV24-1
TGTGCCAGCAGTTCGGACGGGAATCAGCCCCAGCATTTT | CASSSDGNQPQHF | NA | NA | TRBJ1-5 | TRBV6-4
TGTGCCAGCAGTCCCGGACAGACCAACACCATATATTTT | CASSPGQTNTIYF | many | NA | TRBJ1-3 | TRBV12-3/TRBV12-4
TGTGCCAGCAGTGTCGGCCGACCGCAGTTCTTC | CASSVGRPQFF | medium-sized | NA | TRBJ2-1 | TRBV2
TGCAGTGTTCCGGGACTTACTTCCTACGAGCAGTACTTC | CSVPGLTSYEQYF | NA | NA | TRBJ2-7 | TRBV20-1
TGCGCCAGCAGCTTGGATGACTCTGGAAACACCATATATTTT | CASSLDDSGNTIYF | few | NA | TRBJ1-3 | TRBV5-1
TGCAGCGCTCTAGTGGGGGAGCAGTTCTTC | CSALVGEQFF | NA | NA | TRBJ2-1 | TRBV29-1
TGTGCCAGCAGCCAAGATTGGCCAGCCTACTATGGCTACACCTTC | CASSQDWPAYYGYTF | many | NA | TRBJ1-2 | TRBV14
TGCGCCAGCAGCTTGGGGGCAGTTAGTAACACCATATATTTT | CASSLGAVSNTIYF | NA | NA | TRBJ1-3 | TRBV5-8
TGCGCCAGCAGTGAGTCGGGGGGAACTGAAGCTTTCTTT | CASSESGGTEAFF | NA | NA | TRBJ1-1 | TRBV10-2
TGCAGTGCTTCAATGCAGGGGGCGAATACCGGGGAGCTGTTTTTT | CSASMQGANTGELFF | NA | TRBD1 | TRBJ2-2 | TRBV20-1
TGTGCCAGCAGCCAAGCTACGAGGGGCTCACCCCTCCACTTT | CASSQATRGSPLHF | many | NA | TRBJ1-6 | TRBV3-1
TGCAGTGCTAGAGTCGGGACAGGGGGCGGAGAGCAGTACTTC | CSARVGTGGGEQYF | NA | TRBD1 | TRBJ2-7 | TRBV20-1
TGCAGCACAGGAGCGGGTGAGGGAGAGACCCAGTACTTC | CSTGAGEGETQYF | NA | NA | TRBJ2-5 | TRBV29-1
TGCAGTGCTAGAGATCCTAGCCCCCATGGTGGAGAGACCCAGTACTTC | CSARDPSPHGGETQYF | many | NA | TRBJ2-5 | TRBV20-1
TGTGCCAGCAATATGGGAAGGGGCACAGATACGCAGTATTTT | CASNMGRGTDTQYF | many | NA | TRBJ2-3 | TRBV6-5
TGTGCCACGGACGACGGGACAGCAAAGATTGAAGCTTTCTTT | CATDDGTAKIEAFF | few | TRBD1 | TRBJ1-1 | TRBV15
TGTGCCAGCAGATACAGGGGTGTAGCCTACAATGAGCAGTATTTT | CASRYRGVAYNEQYF | once | TRBD1 | TRBJ2-3 | TRBV9
TGTGCCAGTACCTCGGCGGGGTCCCAAGAGACCCAGTACTTC | CASTSAGSQETQYF | NA | NA | TRBJ2-5 | TRBV19
TGCGCCAGCAGCTTTCTAGCGGGGGGGCTAGACACGCGGTATTTT | CASSFLAGGLDTRYF | NA | TRBD2 | TRBJ2-3 | TRBV5-1
TGTGCCAGCAGCTTAGAGTCGGGTCAGCCCCAGCATTTT | CASSLESGQPQHF | many | NA | TRBJ1-5 | TRBV7-9
TGTGCCACCAGTGATTTGCGCGGGGTCGCCGGGGAGCTGTTTTTT | CATSDLRGVAGELFF | NA | NA | TRBJ2-2 | TRBV24-1
TGTGCCAGCAGCCCTACAGGGGATGGGGGCTACACCTTC | CASSPTGDGGYTF | many | TRBD1 | TRBJ1-2 | TRBV7-3
TGCAGTGCTAGACGGGGACTAGCGGGGCCAGAGACCCAGTACTTC | CSARRGLAGPETQYF | many | TRBD2 | TRBJ2-5 | TRBV20-1
TGTGCCATCAGTGGGACAGGGTCGCACACTGAAGCTTTCTTT | CAISGTGSHTEAFF | NA | TRBD1 | TRBJ1-1 | TRBV10-3
TGTGCCAGCAGTTTTGTTGGGGGGTCCTACGAGCATTTT | CASSFVGGSYEHF | NA | NA | TRBJ1-5 | TRBV28
TGTGCCAGCAATTTATTCGACAGGGGGCGTGAGACCCAGTACTTC | CASNLFDRGRETQYF | few | TRBD1 | TRBJ2-5 | TRBV6-1
TGTGCCAGCCGACCGTTTGCCCCCCCGGACGGAAGGTCCTACGAGCAGTACTTC | CASRPFAPPDGRSYEQYF | once | NA | TRBJ2-7 | TRBV27
TGTGCCAGCAGCCATCCCGGGACAGGGGGCAGTGGCTACACCTTC | CASSHPGTGGSGYTF | many | TRBD1 | TRBJ1-2 | TRBV3-1
TGTGCCAGCGGGCAAGAGACCCAGTACTTC | CASGQETQYF | NA | NA | TRBJ2-5 | TRBV7-2
TGTGCCAGCAGTGACTCGGGACTAGCGGGATACAATGAAAAACTGTTTTTT | CASSDSGLAGYNEKLFF | NA | NA | TRBJ1-4 | TRBV6-4
TGCGCCAGCAGCTTCAGGGCCAACGTCCTGACTTTC | CASSFRANVLTF | NA | NA | TRBJ2-6 | TRBV5-1
NA | CATVIKGQGRSFLWTRHQHF | NA | NA | TRBJ1-5 | TRBV15
TGTGCCAGTAAGGGTGTTTTGAGCTCTAACTATGGCTACACCTTC | CASKGVLSSNYGYTF | NA | NA | TRBJ1-2 | TRBV19
TGCGCCAGCAGCCCTTGGACTAGCGGGCGAAGCACAGATACGCAGTATTTT | CASSPWTSGRSTDTQYF | NA | TRBD2 | TRBJ2-3 | TRBV5-1
TGTGCCAGCAGGGCCAGGGGCGGGAGCACAGATACGCAGTATTTT | CASRARGGSTDTQYF | many | NA | TRBJ2-3 | TRBV12-3/TRBV12-4
TGTGCCAGCAGTTACTCGACAGGAGGTGATCCCCCCCACTTT | CASSYSTGGDPPHF | NA | NA | TRBJ1-6 | TRBV6-6
TGTGCCAGCAGCTTGGCGGGGGAGCGGGGGCAAGAGACCCAGTACTTC | CASSLAGERGQETQYF | many | TRBD2 | TRBJ2-5 | TRBV5-6
TGTGCCAGGAGGAGCTCTGGGGCCAACGTCCTGACTTTC | CARRSSGANVLTF | many | NA | TRBJ2-6 | TRBV19
TGTGCCAGCAGCTTAGGGCGGGGAAGACTAGTTGCCTCGGGTACGCAGTATTTT | CASSLGRGRLVASGTQYF | many | NA | TRBJ2-3 | TRBV7-6